The entry below gives a single T cell receptor (beta chain) sequence along with its context. Donors in Cohort 3 counted as recovered after two negative PCRs, clearance, or symptom resolution. The assay was immunoSEQ multiplex PCR, and TCRdb's table has in-frame clones only and misses some. This sample has some 330,000 clones, with less than 90% found just once. This record comes from a study of blood T cell repertoires in COVID-19. Whole-study context: Sites across the United States, Italy and Spain contributed samples from acute and convalescent COVID-19. T cells, B-cell-depleted T cells, or PBMCs supplied cDNA or gDNA.

The V and J ends lost 5 bases and 4 bases respectively, with 17 bases between them. The V gene's germline CDR1 is SGHTA and CDR2 FQGNSA. This CDR3 comprises 16 residues. The chain couples TRBV7-2 to TRBJ2-2; D may be TRBD1 (6 bases). The source material was PBMCs or T cells enriched from blood (not recorded which). This sequence was found in a woman aged 50 to 60 who had recovered from COVID-19. The CDR3 spells CASSKTGDSFTGELFF. CDR3 nucleotides: TGTGCCAGCAGCAAGACAGGTGACTCGTTCACCGGGGAGCTGTTTTTT.